This entry lists 21 T cell receptor beta chains sequenced from one sample in a study of cytomegalovirus exposure and HLA in healthy donors. Both 60 Vbeta primers and 13 Jbeta primers went into the PCR. Using immunoSEQ multiplex PCR, the repertoire was profiled, and TCRdb retains in-frame clones only, with some absent. This table holds over 110,000 clones. Material: PBMCs. These receptors came from a male donor in good health and CMV-seronegative.

The chain recombines TRBV30 with TRBJ2-7; 8 bases match TRBD2. The CDR3 consists of 16 residues. Germline V gene lookup returns CDR1 GTSNPN and CDR2 SVGIG (reference sequence). Trimming removed 4 bases from V and 2 bases from J; junction bases left unmatched: 13. CDR3 nucleotide sequence: TGTGCCTGGACGGCGGGGGGCCCGGGAAGGACCTACGAGCAGTACTTC. Translation: CAWTAGGPGRTYEQYF.

The V and J genes are TRBV9 and TRBJ1-6; no definite D call. The V end was cut by 0 bases, the J end by 4 bases, with 5 bases between. The CDR3 length is 14 residues. Per germline, CDR1 SGDLS and CDR2 YYNGEE. CDR3 sequence (DNA): TGTGCCAGCAGCGTAGCGCAGTATAATTCACCCCTCCACTTT. It encodes CASSVAQYNSPLHF.

The chain employs TRBV7-2 and TRBJ1-2, with 7 bases matching TRBD1. J gave up 5 bases and V 3 bases, and 3 bases lay outside the gene matches. CDR3 length equals 13 residues. Per the germline V gene, CDR1 is SGHTA and CDR2 is FQGNSA. The CDR3 loop reads CASSFGQEYGYTF. The CDR3 nucleotides are TGTGCCAGCAGCTTTGGACAGGAGTATGGCTACACCTTC.

The CDR3 region is CASSTSGGSTDTQYF. Written as DNA, the CDR3 is TGTGCCAGCAGTACTAGCGGGGGGAGCACAGATACGCAGTATTTT. The chain employs TRBV6-6 and TRBJ2-3; TRBD2 agrees at 12 bases. The CDR3 consists of 15 residues. Germline values: CDR1 MNHNY, CDR2 SVGAGI (reference sequence). Trimming at V came to 5 bases and at J to 0 bases, leaving 0 bases not matched to a gene.

This chain joins TRBV6-5 and TRBJ1-1; D unresolved. The V and J ends lost 7 bases and 7 bases respectively, with 19 bases between them. The CDR3 runs to 14 residues. Germline V CDR1 and CDR2: MNHEY, SVGAGI. Here the CDR3 DNA reads TGTGCCAGCACCTCCCCCGGAAGCAGCGATGAAGCTTTCTTT. It is translated as CASTSPGSSDEAFF.

V usage is TRBV18 and J usage is TRBJ2-7; possible D gene TRBD2, 6 bases. Germline CDR1 is KGHSH and CDR2 is LQKENI. The CDR3 is 18 amino acids. The V and J ends lost 3 bases and 2 bases respectively, with 23 bases between them. CDR3 in amino acids: CASSPVRDGGIAAYEQYF. The CDR3 coding sequence is TGTGCCAGCTCACCGGTGCGGGATGGGGGGATAGCGGCCTACGAGCAGTACTTC.

The CDR3 loop is CASSFLEGYGYTF. The CDR3 DNA follows: TGTGCCAGCAGCTTTCTGGAGGGCTATGGCTACACCTTC. The J gene is TRBJ1-2, the V gene TRBV7-2, with unresolved D. Trimming cost V 3 bases and J 4 bases, with 9 bases left between them. The germline gives CDR1 SGHTA, CDR2 FQGNSA. The CDR3 is 13 amino acids. The full variable domain, in which reference TRBV7-2 and TRBJ1-2 provide the parts outside the CDR3, is GAGVSQSPSNKVTEKGKDVELRCDPISGHTALYWYRQSLGQGLEFLIYFQGNSAPDKSGLPSDRFSAERTGGSVSTLTIQRTQQEDSAVYLCASSFLEGYGYTFGSGTRLTVV.

The chain couples TRBV30 to TRBJ1-1, with 7 bases matching TRBD1. Trimming removed 3 bases from V and 1 base from J; junction bases left unmatched: 8. The CDR3 loop spans 15 amino acids. Germline CDR1 and CDR2: GTSNPN and SVGIG (reference sequence). CDR3 nucleotide sequence: TGTGCCTGGAGCCCGACAGGGCTGGGGAACACTGAAGCTTTCTTT. Translation: CAWSPTGLGNTEAFF.

J is TRBJ1-6 and V is TRBV6-4, with D possibly being TRBD1 (5 bases). The CDR3 consists of 14 residues. The germline gives CDR1 MRHNA, CDR2 SNTAGT. The V end lost 4 bases, the J end lost 8 bases, and 12 bases lay between the germline ends. The CDR3, as DNA: TGTGCCAGCAGTGCTTGGGGCTGGGATTCACCCCTCCACTTT. Its translation: CASSAWGWDSPLHF.

This chain links TRBV5-1 with TRBJ2-2; 9 bases fit TRBD1. Trimming cost V 2 bases and J 0 bases; bases outside gene matches: 2. Germline CDR1 SGHRS, CDR2 YFSETQ. The CDR3 is 16 amino acids. Written as DNA, the CDR3 is TGCGCCAGCAGCTTACAGGGGGCGACGAACACCGGGGAGCTGTTTTTT. Translation: CASSLQGATNTGELFF.

The chain is built from TRBV6-1 and TRBJ2-6, with D maybe TRBD1 (6 bases). Deletions cut 7 bases from V and 0 bases from J, with 10 bases between. The CDR3 has 15 residues. Germline assignment: CDR1 MNHNS and CDR2 SASEGT. CDR3 in DNA: TGTGCCAGCACTCAACAGGGCTCTGGGGCCAACGTCCTGACTTTC. Amino acids: CASTQQGSGANVLTF.

V is TRBV4-1 and J is TRBJ2-1, with a weak D call TRBD2 (6 bases). Per germline, CDR1 MGHRA and CDR2 YSYEKL. The ends were cut back, 0 bases at V and 4 bases at J, with 16 bases in the middle. The CDR3 consists of 17 residues. CDR3 residues: CASSQESDAGSYNEQFF. DNA of the CDR3: TGCGCCAGCAGCCAAGAAAGCGATGCGGGAAGTTACAATGAGCAGTTCTTC.

V gene TRBV25-1 combines with J gene TRBJ1-2; 7 bases align to TRBD1. The CDR3 loop spans 14 amino acids. J gave up 2 bases and V 3 bases, and 3 bases lay outside the gene matches. Germline CDR1 and CDR2: MGHDK and SYGVNS. The CDR3 nucleotides read TGTGCCAGCAGTGACATGACAGGGAACTATGGCTACACCTTC. Translated, it gives CASSDMTGNYGYTF.

The chain links TRBV29-1 to TRBJ2-4; 15 bases are a match to TRBD2. Trimming cost V 5 bases and J 7 bases; bases outside gene matches: 9. The CDR3 totals 16 residues. Germline V gives CDR1 SQVTM, CDR2 ANQGSEA. The CDR3 nucleotides read TGCAGCGTTCGGACTAGCGGGGGGGATCTAGCGAACATTCAGTACTTC. Translation gives CSVRTSGGDLANIQYF.

This rearrangement joins TRBV29-1 to TRBJ2-7; D uncertain. CDR3 length equals 14 residues. CDR1 and CDR2 from the germline V gene are SQVTM and ANQGSEA. V was shortened by 2 bases and J by 5 bases, with 16 bases between the two germline ends. CDR3: CSVESLGFRDEQYF. The CDR3 region has the DNA TGCAGCGTTGAATCCTTGGGCTTTCGAGACGAGCAGTACTTC.

This rearrangement joins TRBV7-2 to TRBJ1-5, with a possible D match to TRBD1 (5 bases). V gave up 2 bases and J gave up 0 bases, with 8 bases separating them. Looked up from germline, CDR1 is SGHTA and CDR2 is FQGNSA. The CDR3 has 15 amino acids. The CDR3 nucleotides read TGTGCCAGCAGCTTAAGGGGTTATAGCAATCAGCCCCAGCATTTT. The encoded protein is CASSLRGYSNQPQHF.

This CDR3 is CASQAASSSGEQYF. CDR3 coding DNA: TGTGCCTCCCAGGCGGCGTCGTCTAGCGGCGAGCAGTACTTC. This rearrangement joins TRBV30 to TRBJ2-7; TRBD2 agrees at 7 bases. Trimming cost V 7 bases and J 6 bases; bases outside gene matches: 15. The CDR3 sequence is 14 residues long. Germline V gene lookup returns CDR1 GTSNPN and CDR2 SVGIG (reference sequence).

The J gene is TRBJ2-7, the V gene TRBV25-1; D not resolved. The V gene lost 4 bases and the J gene lost 4 bases, with 5 bases spanning the gap. The germline gives CDR1 MGHDK, CDR2 SYGVNS. This CDR3 is 11 amino acids long. For the CDR3, the DNA is TGTGCCAGCAGTGCCCTTTACGAGCAGTACTTC. This gives the protein CASSALYEQYF.

This sequence joins TRBV19 and TRBJ1-4, with 8 bases that match TRBD1. V trimming: 6 bases; J trimming: 6 bases; junction bases outside the gene matches: 12. The CDR3 runs to 16 residues. Germline V gene data show CDR1 as LNHDA and CDR2 as SQIVND (reference sequence). The CDR3 DNA is TGTGCCAGTAGCGTGGGCCGGGACAGGCGACATGAAAAACTGTTTTTT. This gives the protein CASSVGRDRRHEKLFF.

The chain couples TRBV29-1 to TRBJ2-7, with 11 bases lining up with TRBD1. Per the germline V gene, CDR1 is SQVTM and CDR2 is ANQGSEA. The J segment lost 0 bases and the V segment lost 7 bases, leaving 2 bases of the junction unmatched. The CDR3 covers 13 residues. CDR3 coding DNA: TGCAGCGCCGGGACAGGGGGCTCCTACGAGCAGTACTTC. It encodes CSAGTGGSYEQYF.

The chain links TRBV5-3 to TRBJ1-4; D ambiguous. TRBV5-3 belongs to the ORF category, with a function that is uncertain. The V and J ends lost 7 bases and 8 bases respectively, with 15 bases between them. The CDR3 runs 13 residues. The CDR3 bases are TGTGCCAGAGGAGGTCCCTTTAACGAAAAACTGTTTTTT. Amino acid sequence: CARGGPFNEKLFF.